Below are 31 T cell receptor beta chains sequenced from a single sample in a study of T cells in Graves' hyperthyroidism and ophthalmopathy. Authors of the study amplified TCR beta CDR3 regions from RNA transcripts. The HTBI set primed first-round TCR CDR3 RT-PCR. TCRdb ran MiXCR on the multiplex PCR reads and lists one entry per CDR3 protein. The data show roughly 580,000 distinct CDR3 sequences, with about 15% seen just once and almost 6% held by the top ten. Source material: blood. The receptors stem from a woman in her twenties or thirties with Graves' hyperthyroidism that later progressed to Graves' ophthalmopathy.

The V gene is TRBV4-2, the J gene TRBJ1-2; no reliable D call. Per germline, CDR1 LGHNA and CDR2 YNFKEQ. Trimming left V 4 bases short and J 5 bases short, with 14 bases between. The CDR3 runs to 14 residues. CDR3 DNA sequence: TGTGCCAGCAGCCTCCCTTCCCCCGGTTATGGCTACACCTTC. It translates to CASSLPSPGYGYTF.

This sequence joins TRBV9 and TRBJ2-2; a weak D match, TRBD2 (6 bases). Trimming took off 5 bases at V and 4 bases at J, with 9 bases between the two ends. The CDR3 runs 13 residues. Germline values: CDR1 SGDLS, CDR2 YYNGEE. The CDR3 reads CASRGLFTGELFF. The CDR3 region has the DNA TGTGCCAGCAGGGGACTTTTCACCGGGGAGCTGTTTTTT.

This clonotype was seen a handful of times. This sequence may be a read error, since a much larger clone differs from it by one base. J is TRBJ2-1 and V is TRBV28; D is unresolved. Germline loops: CDR1 MDHEN, CDR2 SYDVKM. This CDR3 is built from 10 residues. CDR3 nucleotides: TGTGCCAACAGTTTCTGTGAGCAGTTCTTC. It specifies CANSFCEQFF.

Turning to this clonotype: At one end, the junction sequence differs from germline, possibly due to a read error. The chain links TRBV11-2 to TRBJ2-2, with D perhaps TRBD1 or TRBD2 (5 bases each). The CDR3 has 18 residues. Germline V gene lookup returns CDR1 SGHAT and CDR2 FQNNGV. The DNA for the CDR3 is TGTGCCAGCAGCCCGCCCCTAGTCTGGGGGACCAACACCGGGGAGCCGTTTTTT. Translated: CASSPPLVWGTNTGEPFF.

The chain is built from TRBV7-9 and TRBJ1-6, with 7 bases lining up with TRBD1. CDR1 is SEHNR, CDR2 FQNEAQ, per germline (reference sequence). The V segment lost 7 bases and the J segment 7 bases; nucleotides outside the gene matches: 10. CDR3 length: 15 residues. CDR3 coding DNA: TGTGCCAGCACCTCCTCAGGGGGAAAAAATTCACCCCTCCACTTT. This encodes CASTSSGGKNSPLHF. Filled out from reference TRBV7-9 and TRBJ1-6, the complete variable domain reads DTGVSQNPRHKITKRGQNVTFRCDPISEHNRLYWYRQTLGQGPEFLTYFQNEAQLEKSRLLSDRFSAERPKGSFSTLEIQRTEQGDSAMYLCASTSSGGKNSPLHFGNGTRLTVT.

This clonotype was picked up many times. The chain combines TRBV7-9 with TRBJ2-1; TRBD2 might be the D (5 bases). The ends were cut back, 1 base at V and 9 bases at J, with 10 bases in the middle. CDR1 and CDR2 from the germline V gene are SEHNR and FQNEAQ (reference sequence). This CDR3 is built from 13 residues. CDR3 protein: CASSLGAGGEQFF. The CDR3 DNA follows: TGTGCCAGCAGCTTAGGGGCAGGAGGTGAGCAGTTCTTC.

This clonotype was seen at least ten times. CDR3 DNA: TGTGCCAGCGGGAGACAGGGAGAGTCACCCCTCCACTTT. It is translated as CASGRQGESPLHF. This chain links TRBV7-9 with TRBJ1-6, with 7 bases fitting TRBD1. V dropped 8 bases and J dropped 10; count of bases not matched to a gene: 8. The V gene's germline CDR1 is SEHNR and CDR2 FQNEAQ (reference sequence). The CDR3 is made up of 13 amino acids.

This clonotype was detected many times. The rearrangement uses TRBV12-3 or TRBV12-4 and TRBJ1-2; D gene ambiguous. V shed 3 bases and J shed 7 bases, with 15 bases lying between them. The CDR3 length is 14 residues. The chain's CDR3 is CASSFSSGAGGYTF. The CDR3 DNA sequence: TGTGCCAGCAGTTTCTCTTCTGGCGCGGGTGGCTACACCTTC.

The chain employs TRBV9 and TRBJ2-7, with 14 bases identical to TRBD2. Germline trimming cut 4 bases from V and 4 bases from J; bases unmatched to any gene: 7. Looked up from germline, CDR1 is SGDLS and CDR2 is YYNGEE. The CDR3 runs 16 residues. The DNA of the CDR3 is TGTGCCAGCAGCCTCCCCGGGACTAGCGGGAGTTACGAGCAGTACTTC. Its translation: CASSLPGTSGSYEQYF.

This clonotype turned up a few times. This chain joins TRBV29-1 and TRBJ1-2; D is perhaps TRBD1 (5 bases). The length of the CDR3 is 14 residues. V lost 6 bases to trimming and J lost 4 bases, with 18 bases between them. Germline loops: CDR1 SQVTM, CDR2 ANQGSEA. The CDR3 spells CSVLEAGRPYGYTF. CDR3 bases: TGCAGCGTCCTCGAAGCAGGGAGGCCCTATGGCTACACCTTC.

The gene calls are TRBV7-9 and TRBJ2-7; D is perhaps TRBD1 or TRBD2 (5 bases each). The CDR3 consists of 15 residues. The V end lost 6 bases, the J end lost 2 bases, and 17 bases lay between the germline ends. The germline gives CDR1 SEHNR, CDR2 FQNEAQ (reference sequence). The CDR3 region has the DNA TGTGCCAGCAGTCCCGGGGACCGAAACCCCTACGAGCAGTACTTC. It encodes CASSPGDRNPYEQYF.

The sample holds many counts of this clonotype. V is TRBV30 and J is TRBJ1-6, with 7 bases fitting TRBD1. Per the germline V gene, CDR1 is GTSNPN and CDR2 is SVGIG (reference sequence). The V segment lost 4 bases and the J segment 0 bases; nucleotides outside the gene matches: 9. This CDR3 region has 17 residues. CDR3 DNA: TGTGCCTGGATAGAGAAGACAGGGAGCTCCTATAATTCACCCCTCCACTTT. Translation gives CAWIEKTGSSYNSPLHF.

J is TRBJ2-2 and V is TRBV28, with D tentatively TRBD2 (5 bases). Germline CDR1 reads MDHEN; CDR2 reads SYDVKM. The CDR3 is made up of 16 amino acids. V lost 5 bases and J 4 bases, leaving 17 bases between the germline ends. The CDR3 is CASSPGSGLGTGELFF. The CDR3 nucleotides are TGTGCCAGCAGTCCGGGGTCGGGCCTCGGCACCGGGGAGCTGTTTTTT. The whole variable domain, filled in from reference TRBV28 and TRBJ2-2, reads DVKVTQSSRYLVKRTGEKVFLECVQDMDHENMFWYRQDPGLGLRLIYFSYDVKMKEKGDIPEGYSVSREKKERFSLILESASTNQTSMYLCASSPGSGLGTGELFFGEGSRLTVL.

This clonotype showed up just a few times. The chain carries TRBV10-3 and TRBJ1-4; 8 bases line up with TRBD1. The germline CDR1 and CDR2 sequences are ENHRY and SYGVKD. The trim removed 8 bases at V and 6 bases at J, leaving 5 bases unmatched. The CDR3 is made up of 13 amino acids. CDR3 sequence: CAIAQGGDEKLFF. Here the CDR3 DNA reads TGTGCCATCGCACAGGGGGGAGATGAAAAACTGTTTTTT.

Many counts were recorded for this clonotype. This chain uses TRBV7-9 with TRBJ2-2, with TRBD1 matching over 9 bases. V lost 4 bases and J lost 6; bases outside the gene matches: 6. Germline CDR1 and CDR2: SEHNR and FQNEAQ (reference sequence). The CDR3 extends over 15 amino acids. This CDR3 reads CASSSTGQGAGELFF. Written as DNA, the CDR3 is TGTGCCAGCAGCTCGACGGGACAGGGAGCCGGGGAGCTGTTTTTT.

This clonotype was seen at least ten times. The V call is TRBV20-1, the J call TRBJ2-1, with no clear D. The CDR3 loop spans 14 amino acids. Germline CDR1 is DFQATT and CDR2 is SNEGSKA (reference sequence). V lost 6 bases to trimming and J lost 0 bases, with 12 bases between them. For the CDR3, the DNA is TGCAGTGCAAGAAGCGTCCCCTCCTACAATGAGCAGTTCTTC. It is translated as CSARSVPSYNEQFF.

This clonotype was counted only a few times. The J gene is TRBJ2-7, the V gene TRBV19; TRBD1 matches at 9 bases. Looked up from germline, CDR1 is LNHDA and CDR2 is SQIVND (reference sequence). The trim removed 0 bases at V and 3 bases at J, leaving 3 bases unmatched. The length of the CDR3 is 15 residues. Here the CDR3 reads CASSIEGQGYYEQYF. The CDR3 coding sequence is TGTGCCAGTAGTATAGAAGGACAGGGGTACTACGAGCAGTACTTC. Full variable domain (missing parts from reference TRBV19 and TRBJ2-7): DGGITQSPKYLFRKEGQNVTLSCEQNLNHDAMYWYRQDPGQGLRLIYYSQIVNDFQKGDIAEGYSVSREKKESFPLTVTSAQKNPTAFYLCASSIEGQGYYEQYFGPGTRLTVT.

Ten or more counts support this clonotype. The chain recombines TRBV29-1 with TRBJ2-1; D remains ambiguous. The CDR3 runs 15 residues. Germline CDR1 SQVTM, CDR2 ANQGSEA. V lost 0 bases and J lost 1, with 10 bases in between. The CDR3 reads CSVEEAENSYNEQFF. The CDR3 nucleotides read TGCAGCGTTGAAGAGGCGGAGAATTCCTACAATGAGCAGTTCTTC.

With respect to this clonotype: A clone one base away is much larger, so this may be a read error. The J gene is TRBJ1-5, the V gene TRBV19; no clear D. V lost 7 bases, J lost 5 bases, and 15 bases lay in between. The CDR3 is made up of 14 amino acids. The germline V gene encodes CDR1 LNHDA and CDR2 SQIVND (reference sequence). In DNA, the CDR3 is TGTGCCAGTAAATTCGTCGGTCACGATCAGCCCCAGCATTTT. Translated: CASKFVGHDQPQHF.

This CDR3 is CATSRLTGELFF. The CDR3, as DNA: TGTGCCACCAGTCGGTTAACCGGGGAGCTGTTTTTT. This sequence joins TRBV24-1 and TRBJ2-2; D is unresolved. Germline CDR1 is KGHDR and CDR2 is SFDVKD. The CDR3 runs to 12 residues. V was cut by 6 bases and J by 5 bases, with 6 bases left in between.

This chain joins TRBV6-1 and TRBJ1-1; D uncertain. The CDR3 contains 15 residues. CDR1 MNHNS and CDR2 SASEGT come from the germline V gene. V lost 5 bases and J 2 bases, leaving 15 bases between the germline ends. The CDR3 loop reads CASSMGGSLNTEAFF. Here the CDR3 DNA reads TGTGCCAGCAGTATGGGCGGGAGCCTTAACACTGAAGCTTTCTTT.

The J gene is TRBJ2-3, the V gene TRBV7-3; TRBD1 might be the D (7 bases). The CDR3 sequence is 15 residues long. Trimming removed 5 bases from V and 2 bases from J, with 14 bases in between. Per the germline V gene, CDR1 is SGHTA and CDR2 is FQGTGA. CDR3 DNA: TGTGCCAGCAGCCCCAGGGGGGATTCCACAGATACGCAGTATTTT. It specifies CASSPRGDSTDTQYF.

This clonotype showed up many times. The V call is TRBV19, the J call TRBJ1-1; D is perhaps TRBD1 (5 bases). The germline V gene has CDR1 LNHDA and CDR2 SQIVND (reference sequence). This CDR3 comprises 12 residues. V was pared by 10 bases and J by 4 bases, with 13 bases between. CDR3 loop: CAIRGRTTEAFF. The CDR3 region has the DNA TGTGCCATAAGGGGAAGAACCACTGAAGCTTTCTTT.

There are a few counts of this clonotype. This chain's CDR3 is CAISEGDRGLNTQYF. The CDR3 coding sequence is TGTGCCATCAGTGAGGGGGACAGGGGTTTGAATACGCAGTATTTT. The rearrangement uses TRBV10-3 and TRBJ2-3; TRBD1 matches 10 bases. The CDR3 runs 15 residues. J gave up 7 bases and V 2 bases, and 6 bases lay outside the gene matches. CDR1 and CDR2 (germline): ENHRY, SYGVKD.

This clonotype was seen repeatedly, ten times or more. This sequence joins TRBV5-6 and TRBJ1-1, with D possibly being TRBD1 (6 bases). CDR1 is SGHDT and CDR2 is YYEEEE in the germline V gene. Trimming cost V 4 bases and J 4 bases, with 17 bases left between them. This CDR3 contains 15 residues. The CDR3 is CASSHIEGGGTEAFF. CDR3 DNA sequence: TGTGCCAGCAGCCACATTGAGGGGGGCGGCACTGAAGCTTTCTTT.

This clonotype was seen at least ten times. V usage is TRBV5-1 and J usage is TRBJ2-3; 8 nucleotides align to TRBD2. The germline V gene has CDR1 SGHRS and CDR2 YFSETQ. The CDR3 runs 17 residues. The V gene end was trimmed by 0 bases and the J gene end by 4 bases; junction bases not matched to a gene: 10. CDR3 loop: CASSLGEGAGAADTQYF. The CDR3 nucleotides read TGCGCCAGCAGCTTGGGTGAAGGAGCGGGAGCAGCAGATACGCAGTATTTT.

Ten or more counts support this clonotype. This rearrangement joins TRBV7-9 to TRBJ2-3; the match to TRBD2 covers 8 bases. The length of the CDR3 is 15 residues. Germline CDR1 SEHNR, CDR2 FQNEAQ (reference sequence). The V segment lost 4 bases and the J segment 3 bases; nucleotides outside the gene matches: 6. For the CDR3, the DNA is TGTGCCAGCAGCTACCGGAGACTAGCGACAGATACGCAGTATTTT. Encoded protein: CASSYRRLATDTQYF.

Ten or more counts support this clonotype. The chain has TRBV7-2 and TRBJ2-1; a weak D match, TRBD1 (6 bases). CDR3 length equals 16 residues. Trimming took off 5 bases at V and 0 bases at J, with 14 bases between the two ends. In germline, CDR1 is SGHTA, CDR2 FQGNSA. The CDR3 loop reads CASSPQTGPSYNEQFF. CDR3 coding DNA: TGTGCCAGCAGCCCGCAGACAGGACCCTCCTACAATGAGCAGTTCTTC.

This clonotype was found many times. The genes are TRBV24-1 and TRBJ2-5; 8 bases are shared with TRBD2. This CDR3 is 14 amino acids long. Losses at the gene ends were 4 bases for V and 5 bases for J; bases not matched to a gene: 5. The V gene's germline CDR1 is KGHDR and CDR2 SFDVKD. CDR3 loop: CATSDQTSAETQYF. The CDR3 DNA is TGTGCCACCAGTGACCAGACTAGCGCCGAGACCCAGTACTTC.

This chain links TRBV5-1 with TRBJ2-1; D possibly corresponds to TRBD1 (5 bases). Germline lookup yields CDR1 SGHRS and CDR2 YFSETQ. The CDR3 length is 15 residues. V lost 5 bases, J lost 0 bases, and 12 bases lay in between. The CDR3 DNA reads as TGCGCCAGCAGATCCGACACAGGCTCCTACAATGAGCAGTTCTTC. Translated: CASRSDTGSYNEQFF.

This clonotype has a handful of counts. One end of the junction fails to match germline, which may point to a read error. V gene TRBV29-1 combines with J gene TRBJ2-1; D unclear. The CDR3 loop spans 14 amino acids. Germline assignment: CDR1 SQVTM and CDR2 ANQGSEA. The CDR3 here is CSVDPRTTYNERFF. For the CDR3, the DNA is TGCAGCGTTGATCCCCGGACCACCTACAATGAGCGGTTCTTC.